The present entry profiles one TCR beta chain with its context. V dropped 0 bases and J dropped 4 bases, with 13 bases sitting between them. Germline loops: CDR1 SGHRS, CDR2 YFSETQ. The length of the CDR3 is 15 residues. These data are taken from a study of blood T cell repertoires in COVID-19. Study as a whole: Donors in the United States, Italy and Spain gave samples during acute or convalescent COVID-19. PBMCs, B-cell-depleted T cells, or T cells were the source of the cDNA or gDNA that made up the material.

Under the authors' procedure: Estimation of nucleated cell counts relied on the amplification of reference gene primers. TCRdb's copy holds only in-frame clones and misses some; the assay was immunoSEQ multiplex PCR. Clonal size and the V and J genes are those of that table, whereas D and trimming came from the DNA. Here the sample spans around 160,000 clones, around nine tenths being singletons. This receptor was taken from a human donor in a cohort sampled during active COVID-19. The rearrangement uses TRBV5-1 and TRBJ2-5, with a weak D call TRBD2 (5 bases). The material sequenced was peripheral blood. The CDR3: CASSLEEVSRETQYF. CDR3 nucleotides: TGCGCCAGCAGCTTGGAGGAGGTGTCTAGAGAGACCCAGTACTTC.